This TCR beta chain is drawn from a study of shared clonotypes between healthy human individuals. About the study: Each donor had three CD4 naive, three CD4 memory, two CD8 naive and one CD8 memory plate. Broader study findings: What naive subsets generally showed was a larger estimated richness than memory subsets showed.

The assay was immunoSEQ multiplex PCR, and TCRdb's table has in-frame clones only and misses some. The sample shows about 990,000 clones, around 78% of them seen only once. With V trimmed by 6 bases and J by 4 bases, 4 bases remained unmatched. Germline V gene sequence: CDR1 MNHEY, CDR2 SVGAGI. This CDR3 spans 15 amino acids. As concerns this clone: Its target is unknown.

The sample comprised memory CD4+ T cells from PBMCs. Subset: CD45RA-negative fraction. The chain employs TRBV6-5 and TRBJ2-1; TRBD2 matches 12 bases. The sequence was obtained from a man in his late teens or twenties in good health. Some clones in this sample may be carry-over from other donors' samples. The CDR3 DNA reads TGTGCCAGCAGAGAGACTAGCGGGGGTTACAATGAGCAGTTCTTC. Translation: CASRETSGGYNEQFF.